One and the same sample provided the 8 T cell receptor beta chains below, sequenced in a study of siplizumab effects on memory and regulatory T cells. Assay used: immunoSEQ multiplex PCR; TCRdb lists only in-frame clones, some missing. The data contain some 97,000 clones, 75% to 95% of them singletons. The material sequenced was CD4+ T cells sorted from blood. The receptors were sampled from a human donor in good health. Some clones in this sample may be carry-over from other donors' samples.

The V call is TRBV2, the J call TRBJ2-7, with 11 bases matching TRBD1. V dropped 6 bases and J dropped 2; count of bases not matched to a gene: 3. The CDR3 totals 14 residues. CDR1 and CDR2 from the germline V gene are SNHLY and FYNNEI. CDR3 loop: CASSGGQGAYEQYF. The CDR3 region has the DNA TGTGCCAGCAGCGGGGGACAGGGGGCCTACGAGCAGTACTTC. The full variable domain, with the rest looked up from reference TRBV2 and TRBJ2-7, is EPEVTQTPSHQVTQMGQEVILRCVPISNHLYFYWYRQILGQKVEFLVSFYNNEISEKSEIFDDQFSVERPDGSNFTLKIRSTKLEDSAMYFCASSGGQGAYEQYFGPGTRLTVT.

This chain joins TRBV6-6 and TRBJ2-1; TRBD2 matches 9 bases. The CDR3 loop spans 15 amino acids. The trim removed 4 bases at V and 7 bases at J, leaving 8 bases unmatched. Germline CDR1 MNHNY, CDR2 SVGAGI (reference sequence). CDR3 in DNA: TGTGCCAGCAGTTCCGGGACTAGCAGTTTAAATGAGCAGTTCTTC. Protein product: CASSSGTSSLNEQFF.

Turning to this clone: An end of the junction differs from the germline gene, which may be a read error. The J gene is TRBJ1-1, the V gene TRBV11-3; D unclear. The CDR3 is 13 residues long. Germline CDR1 SGHNT, CDR2 YENEEA. The CDR3 is CASSLDGNTEAFF. In DNA, the CDR3 is TGTGCCAGCAGCCTAGACGGGAACACTGAAGCTTTCTTT.

The gene calls are TRBV7-8 and TRBJ2-3, with D perhaps TRBD1 (6 bases). CDR1 and CDR2 from the germline V gene are SGHVS and FQNEAQ. The CDR3 spans 14 residues. V was shortened by 3 bases and J by 7 bases, with 14 bases between the two germline ends. The CDR3 region is CASSLYSRGNTQYF. The CDR3 DNA follows: TGTGCCAGCAGCTTGTATTCGAGGGGGAATACGCAGTATTTT.

This chain joins TRBV19 and TRBJ2-2; 12 bases are a match to TRBD2. V dropped 4 bases and J dropped 2; count of bases not matched to a gene: 5. The germline CDR1 and CDR2 sequences are LNHDA and SQIVND (reference sequence). This CDR3 has 17 residues. Written as DNA, the CDR3 is TGTGCCAGTAGTACGGGACTAGCGGGTCCTAACACCGGGGAGCTGTTTTTT. Protein product: CASSTGLAGPNTGELFF.

J is TRBJ1-3 and V is TRBV5-4, with 10 nucleotides matching TRBD1. CDR1 and CDR2 from the germline V gene are SGHNT and YYREEE (reference sequence). The V and J ends lost 2 bases and 0 bases, in that order; junction bases with no gene match: 5. The CDR3 has 17 amino acids. The CDR3 loop is CASSFPGQGLSGNTIYF. CDR3 coding DNA: TGTGCCAGCAGCTTCCCGGGACAGGGGCTCTCTGGAAACACCATATATTTT.

Details on this clone: At one end, the junction sequence differs from germline, possibly due to a read error. V usage is TRBV2 and J usage is TRBJ2-7; D perhaps matches TRBD2 (5 bases). Germline V gene data show CDR1 as SNHLY and CDR2 as FYNNEI. There are 10 residues in the CDR3. The CDR3 region is CASSRGTPHF. The CDR3 DNA sequence: TGTGCCAGCAGTCGGGGAACTCCGCACTTC.

The chain employs TRBV27 and TRBJ2-2; D perhaps matches TRBD2 (6 bases). Between the trimmed V and J ends, which lost 3 bases and 0 bases, there was a span of 20 bases. Germline CDR1 MNHEY, CDR2 SMNVEV (reference sequence). The length of the CDR3 is 19 residues. The CDR3 loop is CASSFGGLHPRTNTGELFF. Here the CDR3 DNA reads TGTGCCAGCAGTTTCGGCGGACTACACCCCCGTACGAACACCGGGGAGCTGTTTTTT.